Following are 3 T cell receptor beta chains from one sample sequenced in a study of blood T cell repertoires in COVID-19. Measured with immunoSEQ multiplex PCR; TCRdb has only the in-frame clones, and not every one. The repertoire has some 260,000 clones, more than 75% of them found once; the top ten carry roughly 1.7%. Sequences were obtained from PBMCs or T cells enriched from blood (not recorded which). Receptors originate from a man aged 40-50 years who had recovered from COVID-19.

For the CDR3, the DNA is TGTGCCAGCAGCCCCCGCCAGGGGGCCCTGGTGTTAGAGCAGTACTTC. Translation: CASSPRQGALVLEQYF. The chain carries TRBV9 and TRBJ2-7; 8 nucleotides align to TRBD1. The CDR3 is 16 residues long. V trimming: 4 bases; J trimming: 7 bases; junction bases outside the gene matches: 16. The germline gives CDR1 SGDLS, CDR2 YYNGEE.

The chain combines TRBV5-5 with TRBJ2-3; maybe TRBD2 (6 bases). From germline, CDR1 is SGHKS and CDR2 YYEKEE (reference sequence). The length of the CDR3 is 16 residues. V lost 0 bases, J lost 0 bases, and 11 bases lay in between. CDR3 sequence: CASSLVGSGSTDTQYF. CDR3 nucleotide sequence: TGTGCCAGCAGCTTGGTGGGTAGCGGTAGCACAGATACGCAGTATTTT.

The CDR3 DNA sequence: TGTGCCAGCTCACCCGCAGGGGGTGGCTCCTACAATGAGCAGTTCTTC. It translates to CASSPAGGGSYNEQFF. The chain combines TRBV18 with TRBJ2-1; 7 nucleotides match TRBD1. CDR1 and CDR2 (germline): KGHSH, LQKENI. The CDR3 is made up of 16 amino acids. Trimming took 3 bases from V and 0 from J; bases not matched to a gene: 5. The variable domain in full, completed from reference TRBV18 and TRBJ2-1, reads NAGVMQNPRHLVRRRGQEARLRCSPMKGHSHVYWYRQLPEEGLKFMVYLQKENIIDESGMPKERFSAEFPKEGPSILRIQQVVRGDSAAYFCASSPAGGGSYNEQFFGPGTRLTVL.